The present T cell receptor beta chain was sequenced within a study of vaccination effects on CD4 cells after COVID-19. Overall study: Participants each got two BNT162b2 or mRNA-1273 vaccine doses. Study-wide points: Vaccine-induced clones in healthy vaccinees cross-reacted with common cold coronaviruses in only 1 of 255 cases. Infection-derived and vaccine-derived clones contracted markedly late after vaccination.

The CDR3 length is 13 residues. Between the trimmed V and J ends, which lost 5 bases and 1 base, there was a span of 8 bases. Per the germline V gene, CDR1 is SNHLY and CDR2 is FYNNEI. Antigen-specific CD4+ T cells were expanded (with viral peptide pools) by the ViraFEST assay ahead of sequencing. Once cultured for approximately ten days, the cells underwent separation to obtain CD4+ T cells. According to the study, vaccine recipients showed no prior SARS-CoV-2 infection and negative nucleocapsid antibodies. They grew two million PBMC in each well, adding about 9.5 IU/ml IL-2 and about 9.9 ug/ml peptides. The repertoire was sequenced with immunoSEQ multiplex PCR; TCRdb's copy has only in-frame clones and lacks some. The sample includes approximately 74,000 clones, around 74% of them seen just once. A word on this clone: No antigen is known for it.

This chain links TRBV2 with TRBJ1-1; perhaps TRBD1 as D (6 bases). The TCR sequence derives from a human donor who received a COVID-19 vaccine. The sequencing here drew on CD4+ T cells from PBMCs cultured with HCoV-NL63 spike peptides, taken before COVID-19 vaccination. DNA of the CDR3: TGTGCCAGCAGTCGGGACAAGAACACTGAAGCTTTCTTT. Translated, it gives CASSRDKNTEAFF.